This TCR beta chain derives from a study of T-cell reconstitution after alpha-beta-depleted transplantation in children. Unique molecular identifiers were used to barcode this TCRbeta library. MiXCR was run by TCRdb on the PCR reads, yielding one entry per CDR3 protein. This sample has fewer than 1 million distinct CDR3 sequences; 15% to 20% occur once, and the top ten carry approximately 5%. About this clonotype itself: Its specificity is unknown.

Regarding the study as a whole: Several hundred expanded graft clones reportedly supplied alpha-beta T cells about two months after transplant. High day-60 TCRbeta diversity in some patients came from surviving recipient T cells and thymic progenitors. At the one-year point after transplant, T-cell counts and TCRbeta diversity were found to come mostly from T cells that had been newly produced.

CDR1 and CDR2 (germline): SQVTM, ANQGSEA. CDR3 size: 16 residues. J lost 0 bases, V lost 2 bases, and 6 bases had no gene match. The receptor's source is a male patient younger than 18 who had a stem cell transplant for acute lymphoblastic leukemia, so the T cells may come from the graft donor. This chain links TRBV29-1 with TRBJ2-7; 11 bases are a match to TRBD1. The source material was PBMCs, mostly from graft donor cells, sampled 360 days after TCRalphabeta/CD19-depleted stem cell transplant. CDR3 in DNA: TGCAGCGTTGAACTGGGGGACAGGGGGTTCTCCTACGAGCAGTACTTC. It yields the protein CSVELGDRGFSYEQYF.